This T cell receptor (beta chain) appears in the sequencing data of a study of T cells in Graves' hyperthyroidism and ophthalmopathy. About the study: Peripheral blood sampling occurred at initial diagnosis, before any treatment.

In the case of this clonotype: Its antigen remains unknown. This may be a read error, as it is one base from a much larger clone.

RNA transcripts provided the source from which TCR beta CDR3 regions were amplified. The HTBI primer set drove a first-round RT-PCR of the TCR CDR3. TCRdb fed the multiplex PCR reads into MiXCR, producing one record per CDR3 protein. The data hold 350,000 to 400,000 distinct CDR3 sequences, with about a fifth observed a single time. V shed 4 bases and J 6 bases; nucleotides not matched to a gene: 6. Germline CDR1 LNHNV, CDR2 YYDKDF (reference sequence). CDR3 length: 14 amino acids. Study-level findings and limits: Stable hyperthyroidism was separated from ophthalmopathy by a model based on 13 V-J features.

Sample: blood. The chain has TRBV15 and TRBJ1-2, with TRBD1 matching 9 bases. The TCR sequence derives from a woman aged 18-29 years with Graves' hyperthyroidism. The CDR3 here is CATSKDRGWNGYTF. As DNA, the CDR3 is TGTGCCACCAGCAAGGACAGGGGATGGAATGGCTACACCTTC.